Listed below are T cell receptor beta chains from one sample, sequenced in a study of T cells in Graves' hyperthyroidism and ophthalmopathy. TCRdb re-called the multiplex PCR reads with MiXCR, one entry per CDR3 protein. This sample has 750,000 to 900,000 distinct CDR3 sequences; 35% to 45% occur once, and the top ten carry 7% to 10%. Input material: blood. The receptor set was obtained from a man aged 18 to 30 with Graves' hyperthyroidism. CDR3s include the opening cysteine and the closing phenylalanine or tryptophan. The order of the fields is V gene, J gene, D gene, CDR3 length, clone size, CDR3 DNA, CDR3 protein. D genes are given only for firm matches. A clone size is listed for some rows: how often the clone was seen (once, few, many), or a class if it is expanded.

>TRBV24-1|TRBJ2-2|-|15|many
TGTGCCACCAGTGATTTATCGGGGGACACCGGGGAGCTGTTTTTT
CATSDLSGDTGELFF
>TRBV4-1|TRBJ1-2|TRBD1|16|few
TGCGCCAGCAGGCCCAACCGGGACAGGGAGGACTATGGCTACACCTTC
CASRPNRDREDYGYTF
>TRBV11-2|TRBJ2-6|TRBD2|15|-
TGTGCCAGCAGCCCCGGGGGGGTTCGGGCCAACGTCCTGACTTTC
CASSPGGVRANVLTF
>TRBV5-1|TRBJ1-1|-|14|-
TGCGCCAGCAACCAGGGCAGCGTGAACACTGAAGCTTTCTTT
CASNQGSVNTEAFF
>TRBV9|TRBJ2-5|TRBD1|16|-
TGTGCCAGCAGCGTAAATGGACAGGGGACTCAAGAGACCCAGTACTTC
CASSVNGQGTQETQYF
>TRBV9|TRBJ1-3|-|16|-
TGTGCCAGCAGCGTAGCCCCGACAAGCTCTGGAAACACCATATATTTT
CASSVAPTSSGNTIYF
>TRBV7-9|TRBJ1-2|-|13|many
TGTGCCAGCAGCTTAGACAGGGAGTATGGCTACACCTTC
CASSLDREYGYTF
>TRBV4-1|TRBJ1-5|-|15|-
TGCGCCAGCAGCCAGGGATTCTTTAGCAATCAGCCCCAGCATTTT
CASSQGFFSNQPQHF
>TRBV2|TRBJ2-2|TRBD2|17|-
TGTGCCAGCAGCGACGCGCTAGCGGGGGGAGGAACCGGGGAGCTGTTTTTT
CASSDALAGGGTGELFF
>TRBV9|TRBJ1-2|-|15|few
TGTGCCAGCAGCGTAGCTCGCAGATCTAACTATGGCTACACCTTC
CASSVARRSNYGYTF
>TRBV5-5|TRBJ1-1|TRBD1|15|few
TGTGCCAGCAGCTATGACAGGGTCCGGTTAACTGAAGCTTTCTTT
CASSYDRVRLTEAFF
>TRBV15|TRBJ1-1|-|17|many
TGTGCCACCAGCAGAGACTTGTTCGCAACCCTGAACACTGAAGCTTTCTTT
CATSRDLFATLNTEAFF
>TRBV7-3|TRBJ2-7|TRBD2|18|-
TGTGCCAGCAGCTTGACCCCCCCCCCGCCGGGGGGTGGCTACGAGCAGTACTTC
CASSLTPPPPGGGYEQYF
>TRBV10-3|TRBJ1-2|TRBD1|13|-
TGTGCCATCAGGGACAGGGACGACTATGGCTACACCTTC
CAIRDRDDYGYTF
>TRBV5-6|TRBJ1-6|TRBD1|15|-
TGTGCCAGCAGCTCCAGGGGGCCGGAGAATTCACCCCTCCACTTT
CASSSRGPENSPLHF
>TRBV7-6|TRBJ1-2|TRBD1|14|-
TGTGCCAGCAGTCCCGGACAGGGTAGTTATGGCTACGCCTTC
CASSPGQGSYGYAF
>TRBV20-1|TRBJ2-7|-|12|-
TGCAGTGCTACCGGGACAACCTACGAGCAGTACTTC
CSATGTTYEQYF
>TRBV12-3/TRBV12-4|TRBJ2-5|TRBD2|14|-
TGTGCCAGCAGCTCTACTAGCGCAGAAGAGACCCAGTACTTC
CASSSTSAEETQYF
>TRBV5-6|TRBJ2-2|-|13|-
TGTGCCAGCAATAGCGCGAACACCGGGGAGCTGTTTTTT
CASNSANTGELFF
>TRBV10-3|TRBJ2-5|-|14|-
TGTGCCAGCAGTTTACCAACAGGGAAAGAGACCCAGTACTTC
CASSLPTGKETQYF
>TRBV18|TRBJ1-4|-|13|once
TGTGCCAGCTCACCACAGGTTAATGAAAAACTGTTTTTT
CASSPQVNEKLFF
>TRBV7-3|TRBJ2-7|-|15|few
TGTGCCAGCAGCTTATTGCGGGGAGTTAATTACGAGCAGTACTTC
CASSLLRGVNYEQYF
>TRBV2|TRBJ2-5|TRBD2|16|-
TGTGCCAGCAGATCATCCCTAGCGGGGGGCCGGGAGACCCAGTACTTC
CASRSSLAGGRETQYF
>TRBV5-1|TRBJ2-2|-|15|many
TGCGCCAGCAGCTTGGACAGGGTGAACACCGGGGAGCTGTTTTTT
CASSLDRVNTGELFF
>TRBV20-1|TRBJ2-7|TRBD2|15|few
TGCAGTGCTAAGGGACTAGCGGGATCGACCTACGAGCAGTACTTC
CSAKGLAGSTYEQYF
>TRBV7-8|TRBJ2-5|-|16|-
TGTGCCAGCAGCCCCCGTAGTTGGACTACAAAAGAGACCCAGTACTTC
CASSPRSWTTKETQYF
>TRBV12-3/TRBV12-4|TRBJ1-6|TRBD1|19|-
TGTGCCAGCAGTTTCATGACAGGGGGCCAAGGGTGGGATAATTCACCCCTCCACTTT
CASSFMTGGQGWDNSPLHF
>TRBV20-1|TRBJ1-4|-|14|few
TGCAGTGCCCCCCTTGATGGGGGAGGTGAAAAACTGTTTTTT
CSAPLDGGGEKLFF
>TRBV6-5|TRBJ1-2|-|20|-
TGTGCCAGCAGTTACGGCACGCCGGGTCCAGGAACCGGCCCTTATGGTGGCTACACCTTC
CASSYGTPGPGTGPYGGYTF